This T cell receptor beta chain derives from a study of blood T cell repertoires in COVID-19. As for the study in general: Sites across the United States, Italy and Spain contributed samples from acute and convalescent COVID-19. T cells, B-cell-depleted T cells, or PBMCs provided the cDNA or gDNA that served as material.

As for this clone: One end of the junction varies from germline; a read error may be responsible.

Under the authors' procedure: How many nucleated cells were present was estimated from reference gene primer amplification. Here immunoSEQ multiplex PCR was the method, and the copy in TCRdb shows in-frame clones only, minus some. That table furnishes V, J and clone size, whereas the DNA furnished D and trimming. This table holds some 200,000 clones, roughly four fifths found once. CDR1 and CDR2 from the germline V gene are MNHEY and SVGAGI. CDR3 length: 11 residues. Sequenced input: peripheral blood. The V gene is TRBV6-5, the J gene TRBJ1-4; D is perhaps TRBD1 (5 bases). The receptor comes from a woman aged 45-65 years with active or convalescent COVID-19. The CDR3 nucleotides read TGTGCCAGCAGCCTTTCCGGGACTCTAATATTT. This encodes CASSLSGTLIF.